The 9 T cell receptor beta chains below come from one sample, sequenced in a study of response to subunit inactivated influenza vaccine. TCRdb re-called the RT-PCR reads with MiXCR, one entry per CDR3 protein. Of about 480,000 distinct CDR3 sequences listed, about 25% are singletons. Specimen: CD4+ T cells sorted from PBMCs, collected 4 to 6 days after vaccination. The receptors derive from a man in his fifties or sixties who received an inactivated influenza vaccine.

The chain has TRBV20-1 and TRBJ2-7, with 8 bases lining up with TRBD2. The trim removed 3 bases at V and 12 bases at J, leaving 7 bases unmatched. The germline V gene encodes CDR1 DFQATT and CDR2 SNEGSKA (reference sequence). The CDR3 sequence is 11 residues long. This chain's CDR3 is CSASSGDLPYF. DNA for the CDR3: TGCAGTGCTAGTAGCGGGGATCTCCCGTACTTC.

CDR3 sequence: CASSLVRDEGYEQYF. DNA of the CDR3: TGTGCCAGCAGCTTAGTGCGGGATGAGGGCTACGAGCAGTACTTC. The chain couples TRBV7-2 to TRBJ2-7; D might be TRBD2 (6 bases). Germline CDR1 reads SGHTA; CDR2 reads FQGNSA. The CDR3 extends over 15 amino acids. Trimming removed 1 base from V and 3 bases from J, with 13 bases in between. The full variable domain, its missing parts supplied by reference TRBV7-2 and TRBJ2-7, is GAGVSQSPSNKVTEKGKDVELRCDPISGHTALYWYRQSLGQGLEFLIYFQGNSAPDKSGLPSDRFSAERTGGSVSTLTIQRTQQEDSAVYLCASSLVRDEGYEQYFGPGTRLTVT.

The chain uses TRBV4-3 and TRBJ2-2; 8 bases match TRBD1. V was pared by 0 bases and J by 9 bases, with 12 bases of the junction left unmatched. This CDR3 has 17 residues. Germline lookup yields CDR1 LGHNA and CDR2 YSLEER. The DNA of the CDR3 is TGCGCCAGCAGCCAAGATGCAGGGGGCAGGCCACATAGGGAGCTGTTTTTT. It encodes CASSQDAGGRPHRELFF.

This clonotype was seen a handful of times. The chain recombines TRBV28 with TRBJ2-2; tentatively, D is TRBD2 (6 bases). CDR1 is MDHEN, CDR2 SYDVKM, per germline. This CDR3 has 15 amino acids. Deletions cut 4 bases from V and 3 bases from J, with 12 bases between. The CDR3 spells CASSYGGSDTGELFF. DNA of the CDR3: TGTGCCAGCAGTTATGGGGGGAGCGACACCGGGGAGCTGTTTTTT.

The V call is TRBV7-8, the J call TRBJ2-1; tentatively, D is TRBD1 (6 bases). V lost 0 bases to trimming and J lost 4 bases, with 25 bases between them. The CDR3 is 20 residues long. Germline lookup yields CDR1 SGHVS and CDR2 FQNEAQ. Here the CDR3 reads CASSLARVARRQETYNEQFF. The DNA for the CDR3 is TGTGCCAGCAGCTTAGCGAGGGTAGCGCGGAGACAGGAAACATACAATGAGCAGTTCTTC.

The DNA of the CDR3 is TGTGCCAGCAGTTACGGGGCGAGCTCCTACGAGCAGTACTTC. Translation: CASSYGASSYEQYF. V usage is TRBV6-5 and J usage is TRBJ2-7; weak D call: TRBD1 (5 bases). Germline values: CDR1 MNHEY, CDR2 SVGAGI. The CDR3 has 14 amino acids. V lost 2 bases, J lost 0 bases, and 8 bases lay in between.

J is TRBJ1-6 and V is TRBV12-3 or TRBV12-4; D possibly corresponds to TRBD1 (5 bases). The CDR3 sequence is 14 residues long. V dropped 6 bases and J dropped 10 bases, with 16 bases sitting between them. In DNA form, the CDR3 reads TGTGCCAGCAGCCTCGGGGGGTTTGAATCACCCCTCCACTTT. Its translation: CASSLGGFESPLHF.

This clonotype was seen many times. The CDR3 nucleotides are TGTGCCATCAGTTTAGCGGGGAGTACAGATACGCAGTATTTT. This encodes CAISLAGSTDTQYF. The chain links TRBV10-3 to TRBJ2-3, with 8 bases that match TRBD2. The CDR3 length is 14 residues. Germline V gene sequence: CDR1 ENHRY, CDR2 SYGVKD. Unmatched junction bases numbered 4, after V lost 5 bases and J lost 3 bases.

The sample holds a few counts of this clonotype. V gene TRBV5-6 combines with J gene TRBJ2-1; 11 bases match TRBD1. The V gene's germline CDR1 is SGHDT and CDR2 YYEEEE. This CDR3 region has 12 residues. The V gene end was trimmed by 4 bases and the J gene end by 11 bases; junction bases not matched to a gene: 2. The DNA for the CDR3 is TGTGCCAGCAGCCAGGACAGGGGGCAGCAGTTCTTC. Protein product: CASSQDRGQQFF.